This is a list of T cell receptor beta chains from one sample in a study of Ad26.COV2.S vaccination and SARS-CoV-2 variants. TCRdb's copy holds only in-frame clones and misses some; the assay was immunoSEQ multiplex PCR. The sample shows hundreds of thousands of clones, 89% of them seen only once. This specimen consisted of peripheral blood, obtained in a trial of Ad26.COV2.S vaccine versus placebo. These TCRs come from a person aged 18-60 years who received the Ad26.COV2.S COVID-19 vaccine or a placebo. Both conserved end residues are part of each CDR3. D genes are given only for firm matches. Clone size is stated in some rows and not others, as once, few, many or a class when expanded.

J gene: TRBJ1-2
V gene: TRBV7-2
clone size: .
D gene: .
CDR3 DNA: TGTGCCAGCAGCTTAGAAAGGTGGAACTATGGCTACACCTTC
CDR3 protein: CASSLERWNYGYTF

J gene: TRBJ1-6
V gene: TRBV3-1/TRBV3-2
clone size: .
D gene: TRBD1
CDR3 DNA: TGTGCCAGCAGCCAAGATAGGGGGACAGGGGGTAATTCACCCCTCCACTTT
CDR3 protein: CASSQDRGTGGNSPLHF

J gene: TRBJ2-1
V gene: TRBV9
clone size: .
D gene: .
CDR3 DNA: TGTGCCAGCAACCGCGAGGGTAGCTCCTACAATGAGCAGTTCTTC
CDR3 protein: CASNREGSSYNEQFF

J gene: TRBJ2-3
V gene: TRBV7-9
clone size: .
D gene: .
CDR3 DNA: TGTGCCAGCAGCTTAGGTCGCGGCACAGATACGCAGTATTTT
CDR3 protein: CASSLGRGTDTQYF

J gene: TRBJ2-3
V gene: TRBV9
clone size: .
D gene: TRBD2
CDR3 DNA: TGTGCCAGCAGCGTAGGGTCGGGGGGGCCAGATACGCAGTATTTT
CDR3 protein: CASSVGSGGPDTQYF

J gene: TRBJ2-3
V gene: TRBV6-1
clone size: .
D gene: TRBD2
CDR3 DNA: TGTGCCAGCAGTGAGGGACTATTTCCGGGTTCAACAGATACGCAGTATTTT
CDR3 protein: CASSEGLFPGSTDTQYF

J gene: TRBJ2-2
V gene: TRBV7-9
clone size: .
D gene: .
CDR3 DNA: TGTGCCAGCAGCTTAGCGGGTACCGGGGAGCTGTTTTTT
CDR3 protein: CASSLAGTGELFF

J gene: TRBJ1-4
V gene: TRBV3-1/TRBV3-2
clone size: .
D gene: TRBD1
CDR3 DNA: TGTGCCAGCAGCAGGGACAGGGACGGTGAAAAACTGTTTTTT
CDR3 protein: CASSRDRDGEKLFF

J gene: TRBJ2-4
V gene: TRBV5-1
clone size: .
D gene: TRBD1
CDR3 DNA: TGCGCCAGCAGCTTAGAGACAGGGGGTCGCGGAAACATTCAGTACTTC
CDR3 protein: CASSLETGGRGNIQYF

J gene: TRBJ2-7
V gene: TRBV5-4
clone size: .
D gene: .
CDR3 DNA: TGTGCCAGCAGCTTAGGAGGGTCAGGGACCTACGAGCAGTACTTC
CDR3 protein: CASSLGGSGTYEQYF

J gene: TRBJ2-7
V gene: TRBV6-1
clone size: .
D gene: TRBD2
CDR3 DNA: TGTGCCAGCAGTGAGGGAGGGAGCTCCTACGAGCAGTACTTC
CDR3 protein: CASSEGGSSYEQYF

J gene: TRBJ1-6
V gene: TRBV6-5
clone size: .
D gene: .
CDR3 DNA: TGTGCCAGCAGTTACCGCGCTGGGTCACCCCTCCACTTT
CDR3 protein: CASSYRAGSPLHF

J gene: TRBJ2-3
V gene: TRBV7-9
clone size: .
D gene: TRBD2
CDR3 DNA: TGTGCCAGCAGCAATAGCCGCTCTAGCGGGGGCGGCACAGATACGCAGTATTTT
CDR3 protein: CASSNSRSSGGGTDTQYF

J gene: TRBJ2-4
V gene: TRBV6-2/TRBV6-3
clone size: .
D gene: TRBD1
CDR3 DNA: TGTGCCAGCAGCCCCAGACAGGGGAGAATTGACATTCAGTACTTC
CDR3 protein: CASSPRQGRIDIQYF

J gene: TRBJ1-4
V gene: TRBV3-1/TRBV3-2
clone size: .
D gene: .
CDR3 DNA: TGTGCCAGCAGCCAAAGCATAACTAATGAAAAACTGTTTTTT
CDR3 protein: CASSQSITNEKLFF

J gene: TRBJ1-3
V gene: TRBV7-9
clone size: .
D gene: TRBD1
CDR3 DNA: TGTGCCAGCATAAGGACAGGGGGTTGGTCTGGAAACACCATATATTTT
CDR3 protein: CASIRTGGWSGNTIYF

J gene: TRBJ2-7
V gene: TRBV6-5
clone size: .
D gene: TRBD1
CDR3 DNA: TGTGCCAGCAGTTTAAGGGGGCTAATTTACGAGCAGTACTTC
CDR3 protein: CASSLRGLIYEQYF

J gene: TRBJ2-5
V gene: TRBV6-5
clone size: .
D gene: .
CDR3 DNA: TGTGCCAGCGGTCTAAGGGGGAGGGAGACCCAGTACTTC
CDR3 protein: CASGLRGRETQYF

J gene: TRBJ2-7
V gene: TRBV2
clone size: .
D gene: .
CDR3 DNA: TGTGCCAGCAGGTACCCGGGACAAAGCTCCTACGAGCAGTACTTC
CDR3 protein: CASRYPGQSSYEQYF

J gene: TRBJ2-5
V gene: TRBV3-1/TRBV3-2
clone size: once
D gene: .
CDR3 DNA: TGTGCCAGCAGCCAAGATGGGCGGGGAGGAGAGACCCAGTACTTC
CDR3 protein: CASSQDGRGGETQYF

J gene: TRBJ1-5
V gene: TRBV6-5
clone size: .
D gene: TRBD1
CDR3 DNA: TGTGCCAGCAGTTACTTCAGGGGGCCCAATCAGCCCCAGCATTTT
CDR3 protein: CASSYFRGPNQPQHF

J gene: TRBJ2-5
V gene: TRBV3-1/TRBV3-2
clone size: once
D gene: TRBD2
CDR3 DNA: TGTGCCAGCAGCCCCCTATTCGGGGGGGCCGGGGAGACCCAGTACTTC
CDR3 protein: CASSPLFGGAGETQYF